This TCR beta chain was recovered during a study of blood T cells in healthy people across ages. Extraction yielded at least 5 micrograms of total RNA per sample. The germline V gene has CDR1 SGHRS and CDR2 YFSETQ. The V segment lost 0 bases and the J segment 1 base; nucleotides outside the gene matches: 9. The CDR3 extends over 18 amino acids. Primers used in a second PCR of roughly 7 to 11 cycles were a sample-barcoded 5' primer and a J-beta primer mix. MiXCR, run by TCRdb on the 5' RACE reads, gives a single entry per CDR3 protein. The data contain fewer than 900,000 distinct CDR3 sequences, roughly 44% of them seen just once; the ten biggest clones take up about 20%. General observations from the study: Unknown CMV status may confound age-related changes in expanded clones.

A note on this clonotype: Its antigen is still unknown.

V usage is TRBV5-1 and J usage is TRBJ1-1, with TRBD1 identical over 10 bases. The sequenced sample consisted of blood. The receptor was isolated from a woman aged 60-70 years in good health. CDR3 in amino acids: CASSLGSTGGTGNTEAFF. CDR3 in DNA: TGCGCCAGCAGCTTGGGGTCGACAGGGGGCACGGGGAACACTGAAGCTTTCTTT.